A selection of T cell receptor beta chains follows, all from one sample in a study of shared clonotypes between healthy human individuals. TCRdb's table, derived via immunoSEQ multiplex PCR, lists solely in-frame clones and lacks some. The data contain hundreds of thousands of clones, 95% to 98% of them singletons. The sequencing input was naive CD8+ T cells sorted from blood. Receptors were obtained from a man in his thirties or forties in good health. CDR3s include the opening cysteine and the closing phenylalanine or tryptophan. The D gene is left open where the match is weak. Expanded clones get a size class; other rows say once, few or many, or leave the size out.

TRBD1	TRBV28	TRBJ1-1	once	TGTGCCAGCAGTTTAGACGGACAGGGAGTAGGTGCTTTCTTT	CASSLDGQGVGAFF
-	TRBV4-3	TRBJ1-1	-	TGCGCCAGCAGCCAAACCCTGGGGGGCCTGATGAACACTGAAGCTTTCTTT	CASSQTLGGLMNTEAFF
TRBD2	TRBV4-1	TRBJ2-1	-	TGCGCCAGCAGCCAAGTACCGCGGACTAGCTCCTACAATGAGCAGTTCTTC	CASSQVPRTSSYNEQFF
TRBD1	TRBV18	TRBJ1-1	once	TGTGCCAGCTCACGACAGGGGGACACTGAAGCTTTCTTT	CASSRQGDTEAFF
TRBD1	TRBV9	TRBJ1-4	-	TGTGCCAGCAGCGTAGATGTCACAGGGGGCGCGGATGAAAAACTGTTTTTT	CASSVDVTGGADEKLFF
-	TRBV5-6	TRBJ2-1	-	TGTGCCAGCAGCTTGCCCATAAGTCTCAATGAGCAGTTCTTC	CASSLPISLNEQFF
TRBD2	TRBV25-1	TRBJ2-3	once	TGTGCCAGCAGTGAATCCGCTAGCGGGAGGTACTATACGCAGTATTTT	CASSESASGRYYTQYF
TRBD1	TRBV2	TRBJ2-7	-	TGTGCCAGCAGTCTCCGGGACAGGTTGGTTTTCGAGCAGTACTTC	CASSLRDRLVFEQYF
-	TRBV7-9	TRBJ2-3	-	TGTGCCAGCAGTCCGGTTGGGGACTCAAACACAGATACGCAGTATTTT	CASSPVGDSNTDTQYF
-	TRBV28	TRBJ2-4	-	TGTGCCAGCAGTTTTATGAAGGCTCTAGCCAAAAACATTCAGTACTTC	CASSFMKALAKNIQYF
-	TRBV14	TRBJ2-7	-	TGTGCCAGCAGCGCCCGCCCCAGCGGTGATTACGAGCAGTACTTC	CASSARPSGDYEQYF
TRBD2	TRBV2	TRBJ2-1	-	TGTGCCAGCCCCTCAGGCCTAGCGGGAGCTAATGAGCAGTTCTTC	CASPSGLAGANEQFF
-	TRBV4-1	TRBJ2-1	-	TGCGCCAGCAGCCAACCACAGGGAAAAGAGCAGTTCTTC	CASSQPQGKEQFF
-	TRBV27	TRBJ1-2	-	TGTGCCACGTGGGGGCAGACACAAAACTATGGCTACACCTTC	CATWGQTQNYGYTF
-	TRBV18	TRBJ1-1	-	TGTGCCAGCTCTCCACCGACAGTTGTCGCTGAAGCTTTCTTT	CASSPPTVVAEAFF
TRBD1	TRBV29-1	TRBJ2-1	-	TGCAGCGTCGGGACAGGGGCCAATGAGCAGTTCTTC	CSVGTGANEQFF
-	TRBV11-3	TRBJ2-1	-	TGTGCCAGCAGCTTAGATTCTAGATCGACCTACAATGAGCAGTTCTTC	CASSLDSRSTYNEQFF
TRBD2	TRBV28	TRBJ2-1	-	TGTGCCAGCAGTCCGGGACTAGCTTCCAATGAGCAGTTCTTC	CASSPGLASNEQFF
-	TRBV6-5	TRBJ2-1	-	TGTGCCAGCAGTTACTCGACGGCTACCGACAATGAGCAGTTCTTC	CASSYSTATDNEQFF
TRBD2	TRBV5-5	TRBJ2-7	-	TGTGCCAGCAGACCTACGACTAGCGGGTCCCCCTACGAGCAGTACTTC	CASRPTTSGSPYEQYF